The next 25 T cell receptor beta chains were all read from a single sample in a study of T-cell reconstitution after alpha-beta-depleted transplantation in children. Using unique molecular identifiers, the investigators prepared the TCRbeta library. TCRdb itself ran the PCR reads through MiXCR, one entry per CDR3 protein. The sample lists some 640,000 distinct CDR3 sequences, around 16% occurring once. The sequenced sample was PBMCs from the stem cell graft donor, obtained from the stem cell graft. All receptors derive from a human donor who donated a stem cell graft to a child with acute myeloid leukemia.

This clonotype came up many times. This rearrangement joins TRBV20-1 to TRBJ2-1, with 15 bases that match TRBD2. V trimming: 5 bases; J trimming: 7 bases; junction bases outside the gene matches: 3. The germline CDR1 and CDR2 sequences are DFQATT and SNEGSKA (reference sequence). The CDR3 is 14 amino acids. The CDR3 reads CSAVGLAGGNEQFF. The CDR3 nucleotides read TGCAGTGCTGTGGGACTAGCGGGGGGTAATGAGCAGTTCTTC.

With respect to this clonotype: This clone may be a read error of a much larger clone one base away. This CDR3 reads CASSPEGPTQYF. In nucleotides, the CDR3 is TGTGCCAGCAGTCCAGAGGGTCCGACGCAGTATTTT. The V gene is TRBV12-3 or TRBV12-4, the J gene TRBJ2-3, with D possibly being TRBD2 (5 bases). The CDR3 consists of 12 residues. V was pared by 5 bases and J by 9 bases, with 12 bases between.

The table lists this clonotype with a few counts. The chain couples TRBV12-3 or TRBV12-4 to TRBJ2-3; possibly TRBD2 for D (6 bases). The CDR3 spans 15 residues. With 2 bases removed from V and 2 bases from J, the gap between germline ends came to 11 bases. The DNA for the CDR3 is TGTGCCAGCAGTTTAAGGGGACTCCCCACAGATACGCAGTATTTT. It is translated as CASSLRGLPTDTQYF.

This clonotype was seen only a few times. This sequence joins TRBV24-1 and TRBJ2-1; D unresolved. The CDR3 sequence is 12 residues long. Deletions cut 0 bases from V and 4 bases from J, with 0 bases between. Germline CDR1 KGHDR, CDR2 SFDVKD. CDR3 in amino acids: CATSDLYNEQFF. The CDR3 nucleotides read TGTGCCACCAGTGATTTGTACAATGAGCAGTTCTTC.

On this clonotype: It may be a read error: a sequence one base away is much more abundant. The chain is built from TRBV20-1 and TRBJ1-2; TRBD1 matches at 7 bases. The V gene's germline CDR1 is DFQATT and CDR2 SNEGSKA (reference sequence). The CDR3 contains 11 residues. CDR3 loop: CSIKGAGGYTF. CDR3 DNA sequence: TGCAGCATCAAGGGGGCAGGAGGCTACACCTTC.

There are many counts of this clonotype. The J gene is TRBJ1-1, the V gene TRBV5-1, with D unresolved. The ends were cut back, 3 bases at V and 7 bases at J, with 13 bases in the middle. The germline gives CDR1 SGHRS, CDR2 YFSETQ. The length of the CDR3 is 13 residues. The CDR3 is CASSSENSDEAFF. Here the CDR3 DNA reads TGCGCCAGCAGCTCGGAGAACAGCGATGAAGCTTTCTTT.

This clonotype was recorded a few times. The chain joins TRBV5-1 to TRBJ1-2; a weak D match, TRBD1 (5 bases). The CDR3 loop spans 15 amino acids. CDR1 SGHRS and CDR2 YFSETQ come from the germline V gene. V shed 0 bases and J shed 4 bases, with 13 bases lying between them. CDR3 sequence reads: CASSLAYRQRYGYTF. The CDR3 nucleotides read TGCGCCAGCAGCTTGGCCTACCGACAGCGCTATGGCTACACCTTC.

About this clonotype itself: The junction departs from germline at one end; a sequencing error may be responsible. This sequence joins TRBV20-1 and TRBJ1-5; D remains ambiguous. The CDR3 runs 14 residues. Germline V gives CDR1 DFQATT, CDR2 SNEGSKA (reference sequence). The CDR3 DNA reads TGCAGTGCTAGAGAAACGGGGTGGGGTCAGCCCCAGCGTTTT. Protein product: CSARETGWGQPQRF.

This chain uses TRBV7-2 with TRBJ2-2; the D call may be TRBD1 or TRBD2 (5 bases each). The V end was cut by 3 bases, the J end by 6 bases, with 17 bases between. CDR1 is SGHTA and CDR2 is FQGNSA in the germline V gene. The CDR3 runs 16 residues. The CDR3 loop reads CASSFRRPGRAGELFF. The DNA for the CDR3 is TGTGCCAGCAGCTTTAGGCGGCCAGGGAGAGCCGGGGAGCTGTTTTTT.

This clonotype was counted many times. The chain couples TRBV6-5 to TRBJ1-1; D is undetermined. The germline V gene encodes CDR1 MNHEY and CDR2 SVGAGI. V was clipped by 7 bases and J by 1 base, with 10 bases between them. The CDR3 spans 13 residues. CDR3 DNA sequence: TGTGCCAGCAAGTCCCTGAAGAACACTGAAGCTTTCTTT. As protein: CASKSLKNTEAFF.

This clonotype was seen repeatedly, ten times or more. The V call is TRBV15, the J call TRBJ1-1; 7 positions agree with TRBD1. V lost 4 bases, J lost 1 base, and 3 bases stayed unmatched. The CDR3 spans 14 residues. The germline CDR1 and CDR2 sequences are LNHNV and YYDKDF (reference sequence). CDR3 sequence reads: CATSTNRGNTEAFF. The CDR3, as DNA: TGTGCCACCAGCACGAACAGGGGGAACACTGAAGCTTTCTTT.

This clonotype has ten or more counts. The chain couples TRBV6-1 to TRBJ2-7, with a possible D match to TRBD1 (6 bases). The CDR3 loop spans 14 amino acids. V was cut by 8 bases and J by 2 bases, with 16 bases left in between. Per germline, CDR1 MNHNS and CDR2 SASEGT. The CDR3 nucleotides are TGTGCCAGCCTTTCCCGGGACACCCCCTACGAGCAGTACTTC. Protein: CASLSRDTPYEQYF.

This clonotype was picked up a small number of times. This sequence joins TRBV9 and TRBJ2-7, with TRBD2 matching over 9 bases. CDR3 length: 15 amino acids. After removal of 0 bases from V and 2 bases from J, the junction contained 3 bases not matched to a gene. CDR1 is SGDLS, CDR2 YYNGEE, per germline. DNA of the CDR3: TGTGCCAGCAGCGTAGGACTAGCGGAAGCCTACGAGCAGTACTTC. As protein: CASSVGLAEAYEQYF.

This clonotype has only a few counts. The genes are TRBV27 and TRBJ2-1, with 8 bases identical to TRBD2. Germline CDR1 reads MNHEY; CDR2 reads SMNVEV (reference sequence). J gave up 5 bases and V 2 bases, and 2 bases lay outside the gene matches. This CDR3 region has 14 residues. CDR3 sequence (DNA): TGTGCCAGCAGTTTACGGGGGGGAAACAATGAGCAGTTCTTC. Its translation: CASSLRGGNNEQFF.

In its sample, this clonotype was seen a few times. The chain carries TRBV7-8 and TRBJ2-1; D is unresolved. V gave up 2 bases and J gave up 6 bases, with 14 bases separating them. The CDR3 contains 15 residues. Germline V gives CDR1 SGHVS, CDR2 FQNEAQ. The CDR3 loop is CASSLRQTITNEQFF. CDR3 nucleotides: TGTGCCAGCAGCTTAAGGCAGACGATAACCAATGAGCAGTTCTTC.

In this sample, this clonotype turned up many times. This chain joins TRBV6-5 and TRBJ1-3; 8 bases are a match to TRBD1. This CDR3 contains 14 residues. Germline values: CDR1 MNHEY, CDR2 SVGAGI. V was pared by 2 bases and J by 8 bases, with 5 bases of the junction left unmatched. The CDR3 sequence is CASSYDRGQDTIYF. The DNA for the CDR3 is TGTGCCAGCAGTTACGACAGGGGACAGGACACCATATATTTT.

The chain joins TRBV6-5 to TRBJ2-1; 7 positions match TRBD1. The CDR3 is made up of 14 amino acids. Germline values: CDR1 MNHEY, CDR2 SVGAGI. V lost 3 bases, J lost 3 bases, and 2 bases stayed unmatched. CDR3 region: CASSYRQGYNEQFF. Here the CDR3 DNA reads TGTGCCAGCAGTTATCGACAGGGCTACAATGAGCAGTTCTTC.

This clonotype was observed many times. This chain joins TRBV20-1 and TRBJ2-1, with 7 nucleotides matching TRBD1. With 3 bases clipped from V and 5 bases from J, the junction kept 10 bases outside the gene matches. CDR3 size: 15 residues. Germline CDR1 reads DFQATT; CDR2 reads SNEGSKA (reference sequence). In DNA, the CDR3 is TGCAGTGCTAGTAACCCCGGGACAGTCCACAATGAGCAGTTCTTC. It is translated as CSASNPGTVHNEQFF.

In DNA form, the CDR3 reads TGTGCCAGCAGCCTCCTTGCCGGGACAGGGATAAACACTGAAGCTTTCTTT. This translates into CASSLLAGTGINTEAFF. V is TRBV7-6 and J is TRBJ1-1, with 9 bases fitting TRBD1. V dropped 5 bases and J dropped 2; count of bases not matched to a gene: 12. The CDR3 is 17 amino acids. Germline CDR1 SGHVS, CDR2 FNYEAQ.

At least ten counts were recorded for this clonotype. The rearrangement joins TRBV29-1 to TRBJ1-1; D remains ambiguous. Trimming cost V 7 bases and J 1 base, with 10 bases left between them. The CDR3 runs 12 residues. Germline CDR1 and CDR2: SQVTM and ANQGSEA. As DNA, the CDR3 is TGCAGCGGACAACAGAGGAACACTGAAGCTTTCTTT. Residues: CSGQQRNTEAFF.

This clonotype came up many times. V usage is TRBV27 and J usage is TRBJ2-1; no clear D. The CDR3 consists of 14 residues. V was pared by 3 bases and J by 4 bases, with 10 bases between. From germline, CDR1 is MNHEY and CDR2 SMNVEV (reference sequence). The CDR3 DNA sequence: TGTGCCAGCAGTTTCACAGACGAGTACAATGAGCAGTTCTTC. As protein: CASSFTDEYNEQFF.

The rearrangement links TRBV7-2 to TRBJ2-7; D perhaps matches TRBD2 (6 bases). This CDR3 is built from 16 residues. The V and J ends lost 0 bases and 4 bases respectively, with 16 bases between them. The germline gives CDR1 SGHTA, CDR2 FQGNSA. CDR3 region: CASSLAGGNSVYEQYF. Written as DNA, the CDR3 is TGTGCCAGCAGCTTAGCAGGAGGGAATTCGGTTTACGAGCAGTACTTC. The full variable domain, in which reference TRBV7-2 and TRBJ2-7 provide the parts outside the CDR3, is GAGVSQSPSNKVTEKGKDVELRCDPISGHTALYWYRQSLGQGLEFLIYFQGNSAPDKSGLPSDRFSAERTGGSVSTLTIQRTQQEDSAVYLCASSLAGGNSVYEQYFGPGTRLTVT.

Only a few counts were recorded for this clonotype. This rearrangement joins TRBV4-2 to TRBJ1-2; 8 bases are shared with TRBD1. V lost 4 bases to trimming and J lost 2 bases; unmatched junction nucleotides: 18. CDR3 length: 19 amino acids. Germline values: CDR1 LGHNA, CDR2 YNFKEQ. The CDR3 DNA follows: TGTGCCAGCAGCCCTAGCCGGGACAGGCCCCTCTCTTTCAACTATGGCTACACCTTC. Protein sequence: CASSPSRDRPLSFNYGYTF.

The chain combines TRBV10-3 with TRBJ1-5; D gene ambiguous. Germline V lookup: CDR1 ENHRY, CDR2 SYGVKD. The CDR3 contains 18 residues. V was shortened by 0 bases and J by 3 bases, with 18 bases between the two germline ends. The DNA of the CDR3 is TGTGCCATCAGTGAGTCGGAGAGGGTTTCCGCCTCCAATCAGCCCCAGCATTTT. Protein product: CAISESERVSASNQPQHF.

This clonotype was picked up a small number of times. The genes are TRBV7-9 and TRBJ2-1; D perhaps matches TRBD1 (5 bases). V lost 3 bases, J lost 9 bases, and 9 bases lay in between. Germline CDR1 and CDR2: SEHNR and FQNEAQ (reference sequence). The CDR3 runs to 12 residues. The CDR3 DNA sequence: TGTGCCAGCAGCTTGGAACAGGTTGAGCAGTTCTTC. Translation: CASSLEQVEQFF.